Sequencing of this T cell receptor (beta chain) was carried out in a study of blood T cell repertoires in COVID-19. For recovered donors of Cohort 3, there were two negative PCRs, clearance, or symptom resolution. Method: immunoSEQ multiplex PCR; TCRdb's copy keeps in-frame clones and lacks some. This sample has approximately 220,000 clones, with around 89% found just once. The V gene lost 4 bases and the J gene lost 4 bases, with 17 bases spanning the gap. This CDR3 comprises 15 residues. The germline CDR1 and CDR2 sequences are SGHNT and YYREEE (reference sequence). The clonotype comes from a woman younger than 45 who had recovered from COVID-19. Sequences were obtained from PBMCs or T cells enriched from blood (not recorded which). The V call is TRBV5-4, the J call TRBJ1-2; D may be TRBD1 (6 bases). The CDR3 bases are TGTGCCAGCAGCCCGGAGGGGGGGCGCAGCTATGGCTACACCTTC. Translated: CASSPEGGRSYGYTF. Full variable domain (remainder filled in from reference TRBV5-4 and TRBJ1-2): ETGVTQSPTHLIKTRGQQVTLRCSSQSGHNTVSWYQQALGQGPQFIFQYYREEENGRGNFPPRFSGLQFPNYSSELNVNALELDDSALYLCASSPEGGRSYGYTFGSGTRLTVV.